What follows describes a single T cell receptor beta chain. UMIs that included a 6-nucleotide sample barcode were added by template switching, which took place during cDNA synthesis. TCRdb re-called the 5' RACE reads and gives one entry per CDR3 protein, without DNA. This table holds 150,000 to 200,000 distinct CDR3 sequences. Germline V lookup: CDR1 SGDLS, CDR2 YYNGEE. The CDR3 covers 13 residues. This specimen belongs to a study of monozygotic twins with inflammatory bowel disease. Each donor had 2.5 ml of blood drawn. The receptor's source is a human donor with ulcerative colitis or Crohn's disease, or a healthy co-twin of an affected twin (not recorded which). The chain couples TRBV9 to TRBJ2-3. Sequenced input: blood. Here the CDR3 reads CASSQRGTDTQYF.